These 17 T cell receptor beta chains were sequenced from one sample in a study of blood T cells in healthy people across ages. Sample-barcoded 5' priming and a J-beta primer mix drove a second PCR of about 6 to 12 cycles. TCRdb reprocessed the 5' RACE reads with MiXCR, giving one entry per CDR3 protein. The sample carries about 690,000 distinct CDR3 sequences, approximately 40% recorded once. Sequenced sample: blood. These receptors all come from a man aged 80 or over in good health.

The chain combines TRBV11-2 with TRBJ2-3; weak D call: TRBD1 (7 bases). Germline V CDR1 and CDR2: SGHAT, FQNNGV. The V gene lost 5 bases and the J gene lost 5 bases, with 14 bases spanning the gap. The CDR3 covers 14 residues. Written as DNA, the CDR3 is TGTGCCAGCAGCCCCCGACAGGGAGGAGATACGCAGTATTTT. Translated, it gives CASSPRQGGDTQYF.

J is TRBJ2-2 and V is TRBV9; no definite D call. The CDR3 covers 14 residues. Germline CDR1 reads SGDLS; CDR2 reads YYNGEE. With 0 bases removed from V and 5 bases from J, the gap between germline ends came to 8 bases. CDR3 in DNA: TGTGCCAGCAGCGTAGAACCCAGAACCGGGGAGCTGTTTTTT. Translated: CASSVEPRTGELFF. The entire variable domain, with the rest obtained from reference TRBV9 and TRBJ2-2, is as follows: DSGVTQTPKHLITATGQRVTLRCSPRSGDLSVYWYQQSLDQGLQFLIQYYNGEERAKGNILERFSAQQFPDLHSELNLSSLELGDSALYFCASSVEPRTGELFFGEGSRLTVL.

As concerns this clonotype: Possible read error: a much larger clone is one base away. The chain combines TRBV6-5 with TRBJ2-3; 8 nucleotides align to TRBD2. Per germline, CDR1 MNHEY and CDR2 SVGAGI. The CDR3 is 18 amino acids. The CDR3 DNA reads TGTGCCGGCAGTTACTCTTCGAAAGCGGGAGTTGTCACAGATACGCAGTATTTT. Translated, it gives CAGSYSSKAGVVTDTQYF.

In its sample, this clonotype was seen a few times. With a much larger clone just one base away, this may be a read error. The chain couples TRBV6-6 to TRBJ1-2; no firm D call. Germline V lookup: CDR1 MNHNY, CDR2 SVGAGI (reference sequence). With 5 bases removed from V and 3 bases from J, the gap between germline ends came to 13 bases. The CDR3 has 14 residues. As DNA, the CDR3 is TGTGCCAGCAGTGCCTCCTCCGCCTACTATGGCTACACCTTC. Translation: CASSASSAYYGYTF.

This clonotype was found a few times. The chain combines TRBV2 with TRBJ2-1; TRBD2 agrees at 9 bases. Germline V gene data show CDR1 as SNHLY and CDR2 as FYNNEI. After removal of 0 bases from V and 7 bases from J, the junction contained 7 bases not matched to a gene. This CDR3 comprises 16 residues. CDR3 loop: CASSEAGSGRRNEQFF. The CDR3 bases are TGTGCCAGCAGTGAAGCCGGGAGCGGGAGGCGGAATGAGCAGTTCTTC.

The rearrangement uses TRBV12-3 or TRBV12-4 and TRBJ1-3; D unresolved. The CDR3 has 13 amino acids. Trimming stripped 3 bases from V and 4 bases from J, with 7 bases between. CDR3 DNA: TGTGCCAGCAGTTTTGCCGGCGGAAACACCATATATTTT. It translates to CASSFAGGNTIYF.

V and J are TRBV5-5 and TRBJ1-5; tentatively, D is TRBD1 (5 bases). V dropped 4 bases and J dropped 4 bases, with 12 bases sitting between them. Germline V gene sequence: CDR1 SGHKS, CDR2 YYEKEE (reference sequence). This CDR3 comprises 14 residues. The CDR3 region has the DNA TGTGCCAGCAGCCGGGACCGGAAGAATCAGCCCCAGCATTTT. Translating it yields CASSRDRKNQPQHF.

This clonotype came up a few times. This chain joins TRBV5-1 and TRBJ2-5; D remains ambiguous. CDR1 and CDR2 from the germline V gene are SGHRS and YFSETQ. V was pared by 4 bases and J by 1 base, with 5 bases between. This CDR3 region has 12 residues. The CDR3 loop is CASSMFQETQYF. The CDR3 bases are TGCGCCAGCAGCATGTTCCAAGAGACCCAGTACTTC. The full variable domain, in which reference TRBV5-1 and TRBJ2-5 provide the parts outside the CDR3, is KAGVTQTPRYLIKTRGQQVTLSCSPISGHRSVSWYQQTPGQGLQFLFEYFSETQRNKGNFPGRFSGRQFSNSRSEMNVSTLELGDSALYLCASSMFQETQYFGPGTRLLVL.

There are many counts of this clonotype. V is TRBV28 and J is TRBJ2-3; possibly TRBD1 for D (6 bases). From germline, CDR1 is MDHEN and CDR2 SYDVKM. The V gene lost 11 bases and the J gene lost 0 bases, with 12 bases spanning the gap. The CDR3 totals 13 residues. The CDR3 region has the DNA TGTGCCTCTAGGGGGTCTAGCACAGATACGCAGTATTTT. It encodes CASRGSSTDTQYF.

This chain joins TRBV20-1 and TRBJ2-5; D perhaps matches TRBD1 (5 bases). CDR3 length: 11 residues. CDR1 DFQATT and CDR2 SNEGSKA come from the germline V gene (reference sequence). The V and J ends lost 7 bases and 13 bases respectively, with 19 bases between them. As DNA, the CDR3 is TGCAGTGTACTATCAGAAAATAGGGGGTACTTC. Its translation: CSVLSENRGYF.

This clonotype was picked up one time. The chain links TRBV20-1 to TRBJ2-1; TRBD2 is a possible D gene (5 bases). This CDR3 region has 14 residues. V was shortened by 1 base and J by 4 bases, with 11 bases between the two germline ends. CDR1 and CDR2 (germline): DFQATT, SNEGSKA (reference sequence). The DNA for the CDR3 is TGCAGTGCTAGAGGGCGGGTGGCATACAATGAGCAGTTCTTC. Its translation: CSARGRVAYNEQFF.

The V call is TRBV7-8, the J call TRBJ2-1, with 10 positions matching TRBD2. Germline V gene lookup returns CDR1 SGHVS and CDR2 FQNEAQ. Trimming at V came to 6 bases and at J to 3 bases, leaving 8 bases not matched to a gene. The CDR3 contains 16 residues. The CDR3 is CASRLIAGGRYNEQFF. The CDR3 DNA reads TGTGCCAGCAGATTAATAGCGGGGGGACGCTACAATGAGCAGTTCTTC.

At least ten counts were recorded for this clonotype. The chain recombines TRBV5-4 with TRBJ1-5, with 11 bases matching TRBD1. The CDR3 is 17 amino acids. Looked up from germline, CDR1 is SGHNT and CDR2 is YYREEE (reference sequence). V trimming: 0 bases; J trimming: 5 bases; junction bases outside the gene matches: 7. DNA of the CDR3: TGTGCCAGCAGCTTGGAACCCGGGACAGGGGGATATCAGCCCCAGCATTTT. Amino acid sequence: CASSLEPGTGGYQPQHF.

This chain joins TRBV28 and TRBJ2-1; maybe TRBD2 (6 bases). This CDR3 is built from 16 residues. Trimming left V 5 bases short and J 3 bases short, with 17 bases between. Germline CDR1 is MDHEN and CDR2 is SYDVKM. In DNA, the CDR3 is TGTGCCAGCAGTGTTACCCAGGGACTTTTCTACAATGAGCAGTTCTTC. Translated: CASSVTQGLFYNEQFF.

The CDR3 is CSATQTFTYEQYF. Here the CDR3 DNA reads TGCAGTGCCACCCAGACGTTTACCTACGAGCAGTACTTC. The genes are TRBV20-1 and TRBJ2-7; no clear D. Germline V lookup: CDR1 DFQATT, CDR2 SNEGSKA (reference sequence). This CDR3 is built from 13 residues. V lost 6 bases, J lost 2 bases, and 14 bases lay in between.

V gene TRBV7-2 combines with J gene TRBJ2-1; TRBD2 matches 11 bases. The DNA end lines up better with TRBJ2-7; the J call may be wrong. In germline, CDR1 is SGHTA, CDR2 FQGNSA. This CDR3 contains 16 residues. The CDR3 nucleotides are TGTGCCAGCAGCCCTAGTAGCGGGGGGGTTTACAATGAGCAGTACTTC. Translated: CASSPSSGGVYNEQYF.

V is TRBV25-1 and J is TRBJ2-5, with D maybe TRBD2 (5 bases). Per the germline V gene, CDR1 is MGHDK and CDR2 is SYGVNS. The CDR3 extends over 14 amino acids. The germline V and J ends were trimmed by 7 bases and 7 bases, with 19 bases remaining between them. The CDR3 DNA sequence: TGTGCCAGCACCCTAGGACCCGGAGGTGGGACCCAGTACTTC. The encoded protein is CASTLGPGGGTQYF. Full variable domain (missing parts from reference TRBV25-1 and TRBJ2-5): EADIYQTPRYLVIGTGKKITLECSQTMGHDKMYWYQQDPGMELHLIHYSYGVNSTEKGDLSSESTVSRIRTEHFPLTLESARPSHTSQYLCASTLGPGGGTQYFGPGTRLLVL.